This paragraph covers one TCR beta chain sequence. The assay was immunoSEQ multiplex PCR, and TCRdb's table has in-frame clones only and misses some. In the table there are roughly 14,000 clones, about 91% of which are singletons. The data were taken from a study of T cell repertoires and Cas9 in healthy adults. The CDR3 has 16 residues. V was trimmed by 0 bases and J by 4 bases, leaving 13 bases between them. The germline V gene encodes CDR1 SGHTA and CDR2 FQGNSA. The specimen sequenced was Tregs (CD4+, CD25+, CD127-, CD137-, CD154-) from PBMCs; culture status not recorded. The genes are TRBV7-2 and TRBJ2-1; D possibly matches TRBD1 or TRBD2 (5 bases each). The TCR originated in a human donor in good health. The CDR3 loop is CASSLAPGTDYNEQFF. The CDR3 DNA follows: TGTGCCAGCAGCTTAGCGCCGGGGACCGATTACAATGAGCAGTTCTTC.